One sample yielded the 8 T cell receptor beta chains listed below, sequenced in a study of PD-1 blockade in classical Hodgkin lymphoma. Sequencing was performed with immunoSEQ multiplex PCR; in TCRdb, only in-frame clones are kept and a portion is missing. The table lists nearly 20,000 clones, about 80% of them singletons, with around 40% in the top ten. Time point noted: cycle 4 day 1 (C4D1), after 6 weeks of nivolumab. Every patient was affected by relapse after autologous stem cell transplantation, while exposure to brentuximab vedotin was not uniform. Sample: peripheral blood mononuclear cells (PBMCs), taken before the fourth cycle of nivolumab. Receptors were obtained from a human donor with classical Hodgkin lymphoma.

The CDR3 DNA reads TGTGCCAGCAGTGAGAGGGACGTAAGGGGCACTGAAGCTTTCTTT. This translates into CASSERDVRGTEAFF. The chain is built from TRBV2 and TRBJ1-1; a possible D gene is TRBD1 (5 bases). Trimming removed 3 bases from V and 4 bases from J, with 15 bases in between. The germline V gene has CDR1 SNHLY and CDR2 FYNNEI. The CDR3 is 15 residues long.

The V and J genes are TRBV10-2 and TRBJ2-1, with D possibly matching TRBD2 (6 bases). This CDR3 comprises 16 residues. CDR1 and CDR2 (germline): WSHSY, SAAADI. V lost 0 bases and J lost 5, with 14 bases in between. The CDR3 sequence is CASSESGGGSNNEQFF. Here the CDR3 DNA reads TGCGCCAGCAGTGAGTCGGGGGGAGGAAGTAACAATGAGCAGTTCTTC.

V and J are TRBV7-9 and TRBJ1-2; D remains unclear. CDR1 and CDR2 (germline): SEHNR, FQNEAQ (reference sequence). The CDR3 extends over 13 amino acids. V was clipped by 2 bases and J by 5 bases, with 9 bases between them. CDR3 coding DNA: TGTGCCAGCAGCTTATCACGGGATTATGGCTACACCTTC. Translation gives CASSLSRDYGYTF.

The V gene is TRBV2, the J gene TRBJ2-1; the D is unclear. The CDR3 spans 14 residues. Trimming removed 5 bases at V and 2 bases at J, with 10 bases between. Per the germline V gene, CDR1 is SNHLY and CDR2 is FYNNEI. The DNA of the CDR3 is TGTGCCAGCAGTCAAACAGAACCCTACAATGAGCAGTTCTTC. Its translation is CASSQTEPYNEQFF. The entire variable domain, with the rest obtained from reference TRBV2 and TRBJ2-1, is as follows: EPEVTQTPSHQVTQMGQEVILRCVPISNHLYFYWYRQILGQKVEFLVSFYNNEISEKSEIFDDQFSVERPDGSNFTLKIRSTKLEDSAMYFCASSQTEPYNEQFFGPGTRLTVL.

The V and J genes are TRBV21-1 and TRBJ1-2; TRBD1 was called by the table and not checked on the DNA. TRBV21-1 has pseudogene status. The CDR3 is 16 amino acids. The CDR3 nucleotides are TGTGCCAGCAGCAAAGCCCCTGGACAGCTGAGCAATGGCTACACCTTC. Amino acid sequence: CASSKAPGQLSNGYTF.

The V and J genes are TRBV7-9 and TRBJ2-2; TRBD2 agrees at 8 bases. There are 16 residues in the CDR3. In germline, CDR1 is SEHNR, CDR2 FQNEAQ (reference sequence). The V and J ends lost 5 bases and 7 bases, in that order; junction bases with no gene match: 12. The DNA for the CDR3 is TGTGCCAGCAGCCCCCCGGGACTAGTATCGAGCGGGGAGCTGTTTTTT. It specifies CASSPPGLVSSGELFF.

The J gene is TRBJ2-3, the V gene TRBV19; 12 bases match TRBD2. The CDR3 is 17 amino acids. V was pared by 0 bases and J by 2 bases, with 3 bases of the junction left unmatched. The germline V gene encodes CDR1 LNHDA and CDR2 SQIVND (reference sequence). CDR3 in amino acids: CASSIDRTSGVTDTQYF. As DNA, the CDR3 is TGTGCCAGTAGTATAGACCGGACTAGCGGGGTCACAGATACGCAGTATTTT.

The chain combines TRBV29-1 with TRBJ2-7; D possibly uses TRBD1 or TRBD2 (5 bases each). Trimming took 3 bases from V and 2 from J, leaving 8 bases between them. Per the germline V gene, CDR1 is SQVTM and CDR2 is ANQGSEA. CDR3 length equals 12 residues. CDR3 sequence (DNA): TGCAGCGTTGAGGGGGATACCTACGAGCAGTACTTC. Amino acid sequence: CSVEGDTYEQYF.